This T cell receptor (beta chain) was sequenced during a study of T-cell reconstitution after alpha-beta-depleted transplantation in children. As it was prepared, the TCRbeta library received unique molecular identifiers. TCRdb re-analysed the PCR reads in MiXCR, keeping a single row per CDR3 protein. This table holds hundreds of thousands of distinct CDR3 sequences, around 12% found once. V was pared by 10 bases and J by 3 bases, with 6 bases of the junction left unmatched. The CDR3 covers 12 residues. Germline CDR1 is MDHEN and CDR2 is SYDVKM. This clonotype has at least ten counts. V is TRBV28 and J is TRBJ2-7; 7 bases agree with TRBD2. This specimen was PBMCs from the stem cell graft donor, taken from the stem cell graft. The origin of this receptor is a human donor who donated a stem cell graft to a child with acute lymphoblastic leukemia. CDR3 sequence: CATLGRGYEQYF. CDR3 in DNA: TGTGCCACCCTGGGGAGGGGCTACGAGCAGTACTTC.